Below are 24 T cell receptor beta chains sequenced from a single sample in a study of blood T cell repertoires in COVID-19 (dated by TCRdb to the early 2020s). The library was made by the immunoSEQ multiplex PCR assay. TCRdb's version of the immuneACCESS table is confined to in-frame rearrangements and falls short of the full clone set. An unresolved V gene accounts for under half of the shortfall where checked; the remainder is of unknown origin. This sample lists around 60,000 clones; 90% to 95% were detected once. The leading ten clones occupy around 4.3% of the sample. Sequencing input: peripheral blood. Every receptor here comes from a man aged 45-65 years with active COVID-19.

The rearrangement links TRBV11-2 to TRBJ1-2, with TRBD1 matching over 10 bases. This CDR3 spans 14 amino acids. The germline gives CDR1 SGHAT, CDR2 FQNNGV. V shed 3 bases and J 4 bases; nucleotides not matched to a gene: 2. As DNA, the CDR3 is TGTGCCAGCAGCTTCGGACAGGGGGGCTATGGCTACACCTTC. As protein: CASSFGQGGYGYTF.

V gene TRBV19 combines with J gene TRBJ2-7, with a weak D call TRBD1 (6 bases). V lost 3 bases to trimming and J lost 2 bases, with 14 bases between them. Germline CDR1 reads LNHDA; CDR2 reads SQIVND (reference sequence). The CDR3 has 15 residues. The CDR3 reads CASSMEDRFPYEQYF. The CDR3 nucleotides read TGTGCCAGTAGTATGGAGGACAGATTTCCCTACGAGCAGTACTTC.

This sequence joins TRBV5-1 and TRBJ2-2; D possibly corresponds to TRBD2 (7 bases). Trimming shortened V by 0 bases and J by 6 bases, and 12 bases separated the two germline ends. The CDR3 is made up of 15 amino acids. Per the germline V gene, CDR1 is SGHRS and CDR2 is YFSETQ. CDR3 in amino acids: CASSLAGGASGELFF. The DNA for the CDR3 is TGCGCCAGCAGCTTGGCGGGGGGCGCCTCCGGGGAGCTGTTTTTT. Combining the CDR3 with reference TRBV5-1 and TRBJ2-2 gives the whole variable domain KAGVTQTPRYLIKTRGQQVTLSCSPISGHRSVSWYQQTPGQGLQFLFEYFSETQRNKGNFPGRFSGRQFSNSRSEMNVSTLELGDSALYLCASSLAGGASGELFFGEGSRLTVL.

The V and J genes are TRBV5-1 and TRBJ2-7; possible D gene TRBD1, 5 bases. Between the trimmed V and J ends, which lost 2 bases and 4 bases, there was a span of 10 bases. From germline, CDR1 is SGHRS and CDR2 YFSETQ. The CDR3 consists of 13 residues. The DNA for the CDR3 is TGCGCCAGCAGCTTAGGGGAAGGTTACGAGCAGTACTTC. It translates to CASSLGEGYEQYF.

The chain has TRBV11-3 and TRBJ2-1; 10 nucleotides match TRBD2. Germline V lookup: CDR1 SGHNT, CDR2 YENEEA. The CDR3 sequence is 18 residues long. Trimming cost V 2 bases and J 1 base; bases outside gene matches: 8. The CDR3 sequence is CASSLNQRGGVSYNEQFF. The CDR3 DNA reads as TGTGCCAGCAGCTTAAACCAGCGGGGGGGCGTGTCCTACAATGAGCAGTTCTTC.

V usage is TRBV12-3 or TRBV12-4 and J usage is TRBJ1-1; no definite D call. The CDR3 sequence is 11 residues long. V lost 2 bases to trimming and J lost 7 bases, with 5 bases between them. The chain's CDR3 is CASSLFSEAFF. The CDR3 DNA sequence: TGTGCCAGCAGTTTATTCAGTGAAGCTTTCTTT.

The V call is TRBV6-5, the J call TRBJ2-7, with TRBD1 identical over 8 bases. With V trimmed by 7 bases and J by 0 bases, 2 bases remained unmatched. The length of the CDR3 is 13 residues. Germline assignment: CDR1 MNHEY and CDR2 SVGAGI. DNA of the CDR3: TGTGCCAGCATTACAGGGGGCTCCTACGAGCAGTACTTC. Encoded protein: CASITGGSYEQYF.

The CDR3 loop reads CASSVGDRDYYEQYF. CDR3 bases: TGTGCCAGCAGCGTAGGGGACAGGGATTACTACGAGCAGTACTTC. The V and J genes are TRBV9 and TRBJ2-7; 9 bases align to TRBD1. This CDR3 spans 15 amino acids. With 0 bases clipped from V and 3 bases from J, the junction kept 4 bases outside the gene matches. Germline assignment: CDR1 SGDLS and CDR2 YYNGEE.

The V call is TRBV7-9, the J call TRBJ1-4, with a weak D call TRBD1 (6 bases). The length of the CDR3 is 13 residues. Per germline, CDR1 SEHNR and CDR2 FQNEAQ (reference sequence). The V gene lost 1 base and the J gene lost 10 bases, with 10 bases spanning the gap. CDR3 in DNA: TGTGCCAGCAGCTTAGAACAGGGTAGAAAACTGTTTTTT. Protein: CASSLEQGRKLFF. The full variable domain, its missing parts supplied by reference TRBV7-9 and TRBJ1-4, is DTGVSQNPRHKITKRGQNVTFRCDPISEHNRLYWYRQTLGQGPEFLTYFQNEAQLEKSRLLSDRFSAERPKGSFSTLEIQRTEQGDSAMYLCASSLEQGRKLFFGSGTQLSVL.

The chain couples TRBV6-5 to TRBJ2-1; 10 bases match TRBD2. The CDR3 extends over 15 amino acids. In germline, CDR1 is MNHEY, CDR2 SVGAGI. The V and J ends lost 10 bases and 7 bases, in that order; junction bases with no gene match: 13. DNA of the CDR3: TGTGCCACCCGACCCTCTCTAGCGGGAGTGAATGAGCAGTTCTTC. It codes for CATRPSLAGVNEQFF.

The chain has TRBV11-2 and TRBJ2-7; D is ambiguous. Germline V gene data show CDR1 as SGHAT and CDR2 as FQNNGV. This CDR3 region has 14 residues. V was clipped by 3 bases and J by 0 bases, with 9 bases between them. DNA for the CDR3: TGTGCCAGCAGCTTCCACGGTACCTCCTACGAGCAGTACTTC. Protein sequence: CASSFHGTSYEQYF.

The chain has TRBV5-1 and TRBJ1-5, with D possibly TRBD1 on 5 matching bases. Trimming cost V 7 bases and J 0 bases, with 11 bases left between them. The CDR3 runs to 14 residues. Germline V gene lookup returns CDR1 SGHRS and CDR2 YFSETQ. Written as DNA, the CDR3 is TGCGCCAGCCGAGCGGGGCTTAGCAATCAGCCCCAGCATTTT. Translating it yields CASRAGLSNQPQHF. Using reference TRBV5-1 and TRBJ1-5 for the parts outside the CDR3, the full variable domain is KAGVTQTPRYLIKTRGQQVTLSCSPISGHRSVSWYQQTPGQGLQFLFEYFSETQRNKGNFPGRFSGRQFSNSRSEMNVSTLELGDSALYLCASRAGLSNQPQHFGDGTRLSIL.

The rearrangement joins TRBV6-5 to TRBJ2-1; 7 bases align to TRBD2. CDR3 length equals 15 residues. The trim removed 0 bases at V and 5 bases at J, leaving 4 bases unmatched. Germline CDR1 MNHEY, CDR2 SVGAGI. The CDR3 DNA reads TGTGCCAGCAGTTACTCGATTAGCGGGCACAATGAGCAGTTCTTC. This encodes CASSYSISGHNEQFF.

This clone came up once. The genes are TRBV6-1 and TRBJ2-2; D call uncertain. Germline V CDR1 and CDR2: MNHNS, SASEGT. Trimming shortened V by 0 bases and J by 5 bases, and 7 bases separated the two germline ends. The CDR3 length is 14 residues. The DNA of the CDR3 is TGTGCCAGCAGTGAAGCGTGGCTGACCGGGGAGCTGTTTTTT. This codes for CASSEAWLTGELFF.

This clone appeared once. The gene calls are TRBV18 and TRBJ1-1; D perhaps matches TRBD1 (6 bases). Trimming took off 2 bases at V and 12 bases at J, with 16 bases between the two ends. The germline CDR1 and CDR2 sequences are KGHSH and LQKENI. This CDR3 has 13 residues. The CDR3 spells CASSPEYGQGTFF. The CDR3 coding sequence is TGTGCCAGCTCACCAGAGTATGGTCAGGGGACTTTCTTT.

This clone was recorded once. This chain connects TRBV15 to TRBJ1-3, with D perhaps matching TRBD1 (6 bases). CDR3 length: 13 residues. Germline-derived CDR1 and CDR2 are LNHNV and YYDKDF (reference sequence). The V gene lost 5 bases and the J gene lost 8 bases, with 13 bases spanning the gap. The CDR3 DNA sequence: TGTGCCACCAGCGGAGGGGGGGTTGACACCATATATTTT. Its translation: CATSGGGVDTIYF.

This chain joins TRBV5-1 and TRBJ2-2; a possible D gene is TRBD1 (6 bases). The CDR3 contains 15 residues. V was cut by 4 bases and J by 3 bases, with 13 bases left in between. Germline V gives CDR1 SGHRS, CDR2 YFSETQ. Here the CDR3 DNA reads TGCGCCAGCAGCCTACGGACAGTAGACACCGGGGAGCTGTTTTTT. As protein: CASSLRTVDTGELFF.

The V and J genes are TRBV10-3 and TRBJ2-1; TRBD1 aligns across 8 bases. The V gene's germline CDR1 is ENHRY and CDR2 SYGVKD. The V and J ends lost 0 bases and 7 bases, in that order; junction bases with no gene match: 5. There are 15 residues in the CDR3. The DNA of the CDR3 is TGTGCCATCAGTGAGTCCGGGACAGGAAAGAATGAGCAGTTCTTC. Its protein is CAISESGTGKNEQFF.

The gene calls are TRBV3-1 (or the pseudogene TRBV3-2) and TRBJ1-3; D remains ambiguous. The CDR3 is 15 amino acids. V was pared by 4 bases and J by 2 bases, with 12 bases between. From germline, CDR1 is LGHDT and CDR2 YNNKEL (reference sequence). CDR3: CASSPAEGAGNTIYF. The CDR3 DNA reads TGTGCCAGCAGCCCAGCCGAGGGCGCTGGAAACACCATATATTTT.

This clone is labeled as medium-sized. The V gene is TRBV6-4, the J gene TRBJ1-2; TRBD1 is a possible D gene (6 bases). Deletions cut 6 bases from V and 7 bases from J, with 21 bases between. Per germline, CDR1 MRHNA and CDR2 SNTAGT. CDR3 length equals 15 residues. The CDR3 bases are TGTGCCAGCAGCCCAGGGGATCGGGGATGGAGTGGCTACACCTTC. As protein: CASSPGDRGWSGYTF.

The gene calls are TRBV7-2 and TRBJ1-6; D remains unclear. The CDR3 contains 18 residues. V was shortened by 2 bases and J by 0 bases, with 14 bases between the two germline ends. Per germline, CDR1 SGHTA and CDR2 FQGNSA. The CDR3 nucleotides are TGTGCCAGCAGCTTAAAGTTTGGACTAAGCTCCTATAATTCACCCCTCCACTTT. This gives the protein CASSLKFGLSSYNSPLHF. The full variable domain, rest sourced from reference TRBV7-2 and TRBJ1-6, is GAGVSQSPSNKVTEKGKDVELRCDPISGHTALYWYRQSLGQGLEFLIYFQGNSAPDKSGLPSDRFSAERTGGSVSTLTIQRTQQEDSAVYLCASSLKFGLSSYNSPLHFGNGTRLTVT.

This clone was observed a few times. This rearrangement joins TRBV10-1 to TRBJ2-1, with 9 bases matching TRBD2. The CDR3 length is 15 residues. Germline V gene lookup returns CDR1 WNHNN and CDR2 SYGVQD (reference sequence). Unmatched junction bases numbered 11, after V lost 6 bases and J lost 8 bases. CDR3 nucleotide sequence: TGCGCCAGCAGCGCAGGTAGCGGGAGCGGCGATGAGCAGTTCTTC. Its protein product is CASSAGSGSGDEQFF.

J is TRBJ1-2 and V is TRBV7-8; tentative D call: TRBD1 (5 bases). Germline values: CDR1 SGHVS, CDR2 FQNEAQ. The CDR3 length is 13 residues. V gave up 5 bases and J gave up 2 bases, with 9 bases separating them. CDR3 in amino acids: CASSRQLNYGYTF. The CDR3 nucleotides are TGTGCCAGCAGCCGACAGTTAAACTATGGCTACACCTTC.

The J gene is TRBJ2-5, the V gene TRBV5-1; 8 bases agree with TRBD2. V gave up 4 bases and J gave up 5 bases; unmatched junction bases: 7. The germline CDR1 and CDR2 sequences are SGHRS and YFSETQ. The CDR3 spans 14 residues. This chain's CDR3 is CASSHGGAAETQYF. The CDR3 DNA is TGCGCCAGCAGCCACGGGGGGGCTGCGGAGACCCAGTACTTC.